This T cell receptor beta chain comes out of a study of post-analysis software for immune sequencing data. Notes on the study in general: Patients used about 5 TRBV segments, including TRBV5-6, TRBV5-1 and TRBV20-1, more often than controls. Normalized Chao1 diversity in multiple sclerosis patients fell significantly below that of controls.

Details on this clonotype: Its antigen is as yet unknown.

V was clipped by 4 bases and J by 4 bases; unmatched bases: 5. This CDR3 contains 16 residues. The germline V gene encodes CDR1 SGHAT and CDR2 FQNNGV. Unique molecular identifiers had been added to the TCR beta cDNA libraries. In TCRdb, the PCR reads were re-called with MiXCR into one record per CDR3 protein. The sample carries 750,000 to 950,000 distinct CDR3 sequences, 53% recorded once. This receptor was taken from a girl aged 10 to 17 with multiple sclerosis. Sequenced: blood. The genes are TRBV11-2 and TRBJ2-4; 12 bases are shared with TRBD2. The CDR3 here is CASSSSTSGGKNIQYF. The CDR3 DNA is TGTGCCAGCAGCTCCTCGACTAGCGGGGGAAAAAACATTCAGTACTTC. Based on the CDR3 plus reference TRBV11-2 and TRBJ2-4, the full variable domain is EAGVAQSPRYKIIEKRQSVAFWCNPISGHATLYWYQQILGQGPKLLIQFQNNGVVDDSQLPKDRFSAERLKGVDSTLKIQPAKLEDSAVYLCASSSSTSGGKNIQYFGAGTRLSVL.